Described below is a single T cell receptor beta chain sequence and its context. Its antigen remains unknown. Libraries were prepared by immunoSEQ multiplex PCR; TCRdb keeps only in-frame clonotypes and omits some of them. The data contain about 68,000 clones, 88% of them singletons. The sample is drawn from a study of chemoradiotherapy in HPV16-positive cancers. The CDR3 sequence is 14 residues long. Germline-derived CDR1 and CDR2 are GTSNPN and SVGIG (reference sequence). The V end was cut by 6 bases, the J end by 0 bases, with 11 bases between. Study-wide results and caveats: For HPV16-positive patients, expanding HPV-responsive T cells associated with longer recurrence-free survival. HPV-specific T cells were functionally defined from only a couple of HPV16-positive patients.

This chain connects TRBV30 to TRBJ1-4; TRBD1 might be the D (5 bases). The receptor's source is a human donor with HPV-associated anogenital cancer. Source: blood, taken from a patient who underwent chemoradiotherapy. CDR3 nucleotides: TGTGCCTGTAGGGGATTTGCAACTAATGAAAAACTGTTTTTT. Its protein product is CACRGFATNEKLFF.